One sample yielded the 28 T cell receptor beta chains listed below, sequenced in a study of molecular identifiers for immune sequencing clone quantification. TCRdb reprocessed the PCR reads via MiXCR and lists one record per CDR3 protein. The sample has 250,000 to 400,000 distinct CDR3 sequences; roughly 23% are singletons. Sequenced sample: naive CD8+ T cells from blood, with Jurkat cell RNA spiked in. Subset specified: FACS-sorted CD8+CD4-CCR7+CD45RA+ naive T cells. The receptors here all came from a human donor in good health. Some libraries in this study had Jurkat cell RNA spiked in.

The rearrangement uses TRBV7-9 and TRBJ1-2, with 7 bases fitting TRBD1. The CDR3 contains 13 residues. Trimming took 6 bases from V and 10 from J; bases not matched to a gene: 11. Looked up from germline, CDR1 is SEHNR and CDR2 is FQNEAQ (reference sequence). In DNA, the CDR3 is TGTGCCAGCAGGGACGGGACAGACGAAAACTACACCTTC. It translates to CASRDGTDENYTF.

This clonotype was found many times. J is TRBJ1-1 and V is TRBV4-1; the D gene is possibly TRBD1 (5 bases). The germline V gene encodes CDR1 MGHRA and CDR2 YSYEKL. The CDR3 runs 14 residues. V was pared by 1 base and J by 5 bases, with 11 bases between. CDR3 coding DNA: TGCGCCAGCAGCCAAGGATCAGGGTGGACTGAAGCTTTCTTT. Encoded protein: CASSQGSGWTEAFF.

This clonotype was observed at least ten times. The rearrangement uses TRBV25-1 and TRBJ2-7; D remains unclear. CDR3 length: 11 amino acids. V was pared by 4 bases and J by 7 bases, with 8 bases between. Looked up from germline, CDR1 is MGHDK and CDR2 is SYGVNS. The CDR3 nucleotides are TGTGCCAGCAGTGCCCTTCGGGAGCAGTACTTC. Amino acid sequence: CASSALREQYF.

This clonotype occurred once. This may come from a read error, since a much larger clone is one base off. The gene calls are TRBV15 and TRBJ2-1; 7 nucleotides align to TRBD2. Germline V CDR1 and CDR2: LNHNV, YYDKDF (reference sequence). The CDR3 runs to 13 residues. The CDR3, as DNA: TGTGCCACCGCTAGCGGAACCTACAATGGGCAGTTCTTC. Protein sequence: CATASGTYNGQFF.

With respect to this clonotype: This may come from a read error, since a much larger clone is one base off. The CDR3 region has the DNA TGTGCCAGCAGCTCTGGGTACTCCTACGAGCAGTACTTC. This codes for CASSSGYSYEQYF. V usage is TRBV5-6 and J usage is TRBJ2-7; D call uncertain. V was cut by 3 bases and J by 0 bases, with 7 bases left in between. The CDR3 is 13 residues long. Germline V CDR1 and CDR2: SGHDT, YYEEEE.

A word on this clonotype: Germline and junction disagree at one end, which may indicate a read error. The chain recombines TRBV5-4 with TRBJ2-1; perhaps TRBD2 as D (5 bases). The CDR3 consists of 17 residues. CDR1 is SGHNT, CDR2 YYREEE, per germline (reference sequence). The CDR3 is CAGSLPPGVLAYNEQFF. CDR3 nucleotide sequence: TGTGCCGGCAGCTTGCCACCCGGGGTTTTGGCCTACAATGAGCAGTTCTTC.

This clonotype was counted a few times. The chain has TRBV10-1 and TRBJ2-7, with D perhaps matching TRBD2 (6 bases). CDR1 is WNHNN, CDR2 SYGVQD, per germline (reference sequence). V was clipped by 3 bases and J by 7 bases, with 13 bases between them. The CDR3 is 13 amino acids. CDR3 coding DNA: TGCGCCAGCAGTGACTCGGGAGCGGGTGAGCAGTACTTC. Translation: CASSDSGAGEQYF.

The CDR3 DNA reads as TGTGCCAGCAGCACGGGACTCTACGAGCAGTACGTC. Translated, it gives CASSTGLYEQYV. V usage is TRBV5-4 and J usage is TRBJ2-7; a weak D match, TRBD2 (6 bases). The V gene's germline CDR1 is SGHNT and CDR2 YYREEE (reference sequence). The CDR3 contains 12 residues. Trimming cost V 4 bases and J 3 bases, with 8 bases left between them.

This clonotype showed up many times. J is TRBJ2-3 and V is TRBV28; TRBD1 matches 7 bases. The V and J ends lost 5 bases and 3 bases, in that order; junction bases with no gene match: 8. The CDR3 consists of 15 residues. The germline V gene has CDR1 MDHEN and CDR2 SYDVKM. CDR3 DNA sequence: TGTGCCAGCAGTCTCGGACAGGCGACTACAGATACGCAGTATTTT. It codes for CASSLGQATTDTQYF.

Comments on this clonotype: This sequence may be a read error, since a much larger clone differs from it by one base. The rearrangement uses TRBV12-3 or TRBV12-4 and TRBJ2-4; TRBD1 agrees at 9 bases. CDR3 length equals 16 residues. CDR3 protein: CASSLRTGVGNLIRYF. Here the CDR3 DNA reads TGTGCCAGCAGTTTAAGGACAGGGGTAGGAAATCTCATTCGGTACTTC.

This clonotype was observed many times. The chain employs TRBV7-9 and TRBJ2-2, with D tentatively TRBD2 (6 bases). In germline, CDR1 is SEHNR, CDR2 FQNEAQ (reference sequence). V was clipped by 3 bases and J by 5 bases, with 13 bases between them. The CDR3 loop spans 15 amino acids. CDR3 sequence reads: CASSFPRGNTGELFF. The CDR3 DNA reads as TGTGCCAGCAGCTTTCCTCGGGGGAATACCGGGGAGCTGTTTTTT.

This sequence joins TRBV4-1 and TRBJ1-1; D remains unclear. The CDR3 consists of 15 residues. Trimming shortened V by 1 base and J by 2 bases, and 11 bases separated the two germline ends. Germline V gene lookup returns CDR1 MGHRA and CDR2 YSYEKL. CDR3 bases: TGCGCCAGCAGCCAAGGATTGGGAATAAACACTGAAGCTTTCTTT. It codes for CASSQGLGINTEAFF.

On this clonotype: At one boundary the junction diverges from the germline segment, which might be a read error. V usage is TRBV6-6 and J usage is TRBJ2-2; possibly TRBD2 for D (5 bases). Germline V gene data show CDR1 as MNHNY and CDR2 as SVGAGI (reference sequence). The CDR3 length is 11 residues. The CDR3 region is CASSLTGELVF. Written as DNA, the CDR3 is TGTGCCAGCAGTCTAACCGGGGAGCTGGTTTTT.

The table lists this clonotype with many counts. V gene TRBV7-2 combines with J gene TRBJ1-1, with D unresolved. CDR1 and CDR2 (germline): SGHTA, FQGNSA. This CDR3 has 15 residues. V was trimmed by 4 bases and J by 1 base, leaving 13 bases between them. CDR3 in DNA: TGTGCCAGCAGCTGGCGGCGGGGAGAGAACACTGAAGCTTTCTTT. Its translation: CASSWRRGENTEAFF.

This clonotype appeared many times. This chain joins TRBV28 and TRBJ2-7; D ambiguous. CDR1 and CDR2 from the germline V gene are MDHEN and SYDVKM. The CDR3 covers 14 residues. Trimming pared 2 bases from V and 2 bases from J, leaving 10 bases between. The CDR3 bases are TGTGCCAGCAGTTTAAGAGGAAGGCCCTACGAGCAGTACTTC. This encodes CASSLRGRPYEQYF.

This clonotype was counted between two and nine times. The rearrangement uses TRBV19 and TRBJ1-1; maybe TRBD1 (5 bases). Germline V lookup: CDR1 LNHDA, CDR2 SQIVND (reference sequence). This CDR3 contains 14 residues. V was pared by 3 bases and J by 4 bases, with 12 bases between. CDR3 sequence: CASSMGPQGTEAFF. Here the CDR3 DNA reads TGTGCCAGTAGTATGGGACCTCAGGGCACTGAAGCTTTCTTT.

Ten or more counts support this clonotype. The chain is built from TRBV11-2 and TRBJ2-7, with 7 bases lining up with TRBD2. CDR1 is SGHAT and CDR2 is FQNNGV in the germline V gene. This CDR3 spans 16 amino acids. V trimming: 5 bases; J trimming: 2 bases; junction bases outside the gene matches: 12. The CDR3 here is CASSPWTGLGAYEQYF. As DNA, the CDR3 is TGTGCCAGCAGCCCGTGGACCGGACTAGGGGCCTACGAGCAGTACTTC.

This clonotype has a count of ten or more. The chain joins TRBV19 to TRBJ2-7; TRBD1 is a possible D gene (6 bases). The length of the CDR3 is 13 residues. Germline loops: CDR1 LNHDA, CDR2 SQIVND (reference sequence). Trimming pared 4 bases from V and 5 bases from J, leaving 12 bases between. CDR3 bases: TGTGCCAGTAGTACTCGGACAGTGGACGAGCAGTACTTC. Translation gives CASSTRTVDEQYF.

In the case of this clonotype: This sequence may be a read error, since a much larger clone differs from it by one base. The CDR3 here is CAGRTQGFNSPLHF. CDR3 nucleotides: TGTGCCGGCAGGACACAGGGTTTTAATTCACCCCTCCACTTT. The V call is TRBV2, the J call TRBJ1-6; D is perhaps TRBD1 (6 bases). The germline CDR1 and CDR2 sequences are SNHLY and FYNNEI. The CDR3 runs 14 residues.

Concerning this clonotype: This may arise from a read error, as a much more abundant clone is one base away. The genes are TRBV5-6 and TRBJ1-4; unclear D gene. The CDR3 consists of 13 residues. Germline assignment: CDR1 SGHDT and CDR2 YYEEEE. The CDR3 DNA reads as TGTGCCAGCAGCCATGACATGGATGAAAAACTGTCTTTT. Translation: CASSHDMDEKLSF. Supplemented by reference TRBV5-6 and TRBJ1-4, the full variable domain reads DAGVTQSPTHLIKTRGQQVTLRCSPKSGHDTVSWYQQALGQGPQFIFQYYEEEERQRGNFPDRFSGHQFPNYSSELNVNALLLGDSALYLCASSHDMDEKLSFGSGTQLSVL.

This clonotype was seen more than once but under ten times. The CDR3 DNA reads as TGTGCCAGCAGCCAAGGGACTAGCGGGAGTTCAACAGATACGCAGTATTTT. Translating it yields CASSQGTSGSSTDTQYF. J is TRBJ2-3 and V is TRBV7-6; 14 nucleotides agree with TRBD2. Looked up from germline, CDR1 is SGHVS and CDR2 is FNYEAQ. The CDR3 has 17 amino acids. V was clipped by 5 bases and J by 3 bases; unmatched bases: 7.

Concerning this clonotype: A single base separates this from a much larger clone, so it may be a read error. The rearrangement joins TRBV4-3 to TRBJ2-3, with 8 bases lining up with TRBD2. The CDR3 covers 15 residues. Germline CDR1 and CDR2: LGHNA and YSLEER. J was trimmed by 3 bases and V by 2 bases; bases with no gene match: 4. CDR3 sequence reads: CASSQLSGGTDTQYF. The DNA for the CDR3 is TGCGCCAGCAGCCAACTCAGCGGGGGAACAGATACGCAGTATTTT.

This clonotype showed up many times. This chain connects TRBV7-9 to TRBJ1-1; D remains unclear. Between the trimmed V and J ends, which lost 1 base and 1 base, there was a span of 7 bases. Germline V gene data show CDR1 as SEHNR and CDR2 as FQNEAQ (reference sequence). CDR3 length: 14 residues. Here the CDR3 reads CASSLVGENTEAFF. CDR3 nucleotide sequence: TGTGCCAGCAGCTTAGTCGGGGAGAACACTGAAGCTTTCTTT.

This clonotype has a count of ten or more. The gene calls are TRBV12-3 or TRBV12-4 and TRBJ2-1; D may be TRBD1 or TRBD2 (5 bases each). The CDR3 is 14 amino acids. The V end lost 6 bases, the J end lost 4 bases, and 13 bases lay between the germline ends. CDR3 DNA sequence: TGTGCCAGCAGCCCCGGGGCCTCATACAATGAGCAGTTCTTC. Its translation: CASSPGASYNEQFF.

This clonotype was found many times. The chain couples TRBV7-9 to TRBJ2-7, with D perhaps TRBD1 or TRBD2 (6 bases each). V was clipped by 5 bases and J by 5 bases, with 13 bases between them. CDR3 size: 13 residues. The germline V gene has CDR1 SEHNR and CDR2 FQNEAQ (reference sequence). CDR3 amino acids: CASSRRGGNEQYF. The DNA of the CDR3 is TGTGCCAGCAGCCGCAGGGGCGGGAACGAGCAGTACTTC. The complete variable domain, with remaining parts taken from reference TRBV7-9 and TRBJ2-7, reads DTGVSQNPRHKITKRGQNVTFRCDPISEHNRLYWYRQTLGQGPEFLTYFQNEAQLEKSRLLSDRFSAERPKGSFSTLEIQRTEQGDSAMYLCASSRRGGNEQYFGPGTRLTVT.

This clonotype was seen only a few times. This chain links TRBV12-3 or TRBV12-4 with TRBJ1-5; no firm D call. The CDR3 loop spans 15 amino acids. V lost 6 bases and J lost 0, with 12 bases in between. CDR3 residues: CASSQTERSNQPQHF. The CDR3 region has the DNA TGTGCCAGCAGCCAGACCGAGCGTAGCAATCAGCCCCAGCATTTT.

Comment on this clonotype: A much larger clonotype is one base distant, so this may be a read error. V and J are TRBV2 and TRBJ2-7; D is undetermined. In germline, CDR1 is SNHLY, CDR2 FYNNEI. The CDR3 is 13 amino acids. DNA of the CDR3: TGTGCCAGCGGTGAGTCTAACTCCTACGAGCAGTACTTC. Encoded protein: CASGESNSYEQYF.

The table lists this clonotype with many counts. This sequence joins TRBV12-5 and TRBJ2-7; D uncertain. This CDR3 comprises 14 residues. The V gene lost 0 bases and the J gene lost 5 bases, with 11 bases spanning the gap. CDR1 LGHNT and CDR2 FRNRAP come from the germline V gene. CDR3 sequence reads: CASGLVWSPHEQYF. CDR3 DNA sequence: TGTGCTAGTGGTTTGGTATGGAGTCCCCACGAGCAGTACTTC.